This T cell receptor beta chain stems from a study of blood T cell repertoires in COVID-19. The overall study: Acute and convalescent COVID-19 samples came from the United States, Italy and Spain. Sample material is recorded as cDNA or gDNA derived from T cells, B-cell-depleted T cells, or PBMCs.

The CDR3 has 17 residues. Germline loops: CDR1 LNHDA, CDR2 SQIVND (reference sequence). The V end was cut by 5 bases, the J end by 2 bases, with 19 bases between. Original data processing: Quantification of nucleated cells was approximated via reference gene primer amplification. Sequenced by immunoSEQ multiplex PCR; TCRdb stores in-frame clones only, minus some. D and trimming were read from the DNA, whereas the V and J calls and clone size are those reported in that table. The data show hundreds of thousands of clones, with 80% to 90% seen just once and under 1.5% held by the top ten. This chain links TRBV19 with TRBJ1-5, with D tentatively TRBD1 (6 bases). Sequencing was done on a sample of peripheral blood. This clonotype was sampled from a woman aged 30 to 39 with active or convalescent COVID-19. This CDR3 reads CASSPWHMGARNQPQHF. In DNA form, the CDR3 reads TGTGCCAGTAGTCCCTGGCATATGGGGGCACGCAATCAGCCCCAGCATTTT.